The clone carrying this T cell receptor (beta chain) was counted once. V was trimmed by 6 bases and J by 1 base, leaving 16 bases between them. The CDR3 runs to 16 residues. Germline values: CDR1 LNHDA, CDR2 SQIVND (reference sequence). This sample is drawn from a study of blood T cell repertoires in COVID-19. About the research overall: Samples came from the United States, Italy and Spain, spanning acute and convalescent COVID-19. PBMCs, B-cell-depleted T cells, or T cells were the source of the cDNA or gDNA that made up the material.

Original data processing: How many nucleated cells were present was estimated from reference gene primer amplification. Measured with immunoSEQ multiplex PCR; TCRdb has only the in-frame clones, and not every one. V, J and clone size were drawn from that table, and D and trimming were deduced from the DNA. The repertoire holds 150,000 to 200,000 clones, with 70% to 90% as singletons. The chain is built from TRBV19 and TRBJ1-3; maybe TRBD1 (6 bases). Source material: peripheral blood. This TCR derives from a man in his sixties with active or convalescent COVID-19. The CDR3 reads CASRLLGTPSGNTIYF. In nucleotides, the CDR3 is TGTGCCAGTAGACTCCTTGGGACACCTTCTGGAAACACCATATATTTT.